The 19 T cell receptor beta chains given below trace back to one sample, sequenced in a study of beta chain features in type 1 diabetes. Whole-study results and caveats: There was a moderate but significant shortening of TCRB CDR3s in all four CD4+ subsets of Type 1 diabetes patients.

Sequenced material consisted of expressed TCRB transcripts (all of the isolated RNA was reverse transcribed). Clones were read by immunoSEQ multiplex PCR, and TCRdb kept only the in-frame ones, dropping some. Of roughly 150,000 clones listed, approximately 8.8% were seen once; the top ten hold approximately 0.7%. Antigen specificity for these receptors is unknown. The sequenced sample was central memory CD4+ T cells from blood. Receptor source: a woman aged 30 to 39 with type 1 diabetes.

This chain's CDR3 is CAIRLAGVSGNEQFF. As DNA, the CDR3 is TGTGCCATCCGACTAGCGGGAGTTAGTGGCAATGAGCAGTTCTTC. The J gene is TRBJ2-1, the V gene TRBV10-3, with 12 bases matching TRBD2. V lost 8 bases and J lost 6; bases outside the gene matches: 8. The CDR3 is made up of 15 amino acids. From germline, CDR1 is ENHRY and CDR2 SYGVKD.

The rearrangement uses TRBV28 and TRBJ1-3; D might be TRBD1 (6 bases). V lost 10 bases, J lost 0 bases, and 13 bases lay in between. This CDR3 contains 14 residues. Germline V gives CDR1 MDHEN, CDR2 SYDVKM. CDR3 nucleotide sequence: TGTGCCACCGGGGGAGGGGGCTCTGGAAACACCATATATTTT. It specifies CATGGGGSGNTIYF.

The rearrangement uses TRBV9 and TRBJ2-5, with D perhaps matching TRBD2 (5 bases). The CDR3 runs 16 residues. Germline V lookup: CDR1 SGDLS, CDR2 YYNGEE. Trimming took 4 bases from V and 5 from J, leaving 21 bases between them. Here the CDR3 reads CASSPREGLSRETQYF. Written as DNA, the CDR3 is TGTGCCAGCAGCCCCCGGGAAGGACTCTCCCGGGAGACCCAGTACTTC.

This sequence joins TRBV25-1 and TRBJ1-2; TRBD1 might be the D (6 bases). Deletions cut 0 bases from V and 4 bases from J, with 12 bases between. The CDR3 contains 15 residues. CDR1 and CDR2 from the germline V gene are MGHDK and SYGVNS. The CDR3 DNA reads TGTGCCAGCAGTGAATACCAGGGGCAAGGCTATGGCTACACCTTC. This codes for CASSEYQGQGYGYTF.

The chain employs TRBV18 and TRBJ1-1, with unresolved D. Trimming cost V 0 bases and J 4 bases, with 9 bases left between them. This CDR3 has 14 amino acids. Per the germline V gene, CDR1 is KGHSH and CDR2 is LQKENI. The CDR3 DNA is TGTGCCAGCTCACCACCGTCTGTGGCCACTGAAGCTTTCTTT. It specifies CASSPPSVATEAFF.

This clone was seen a handful of times. The DNA for the CDR3 is TGCGCCAGCAGCCAACCAACACAACGGGGGAACACTGAAGCTTTCTTT. Protein product: CASSQPTQRGNTEAFF. The gene calls are TRBV4-1 and TRBJ1-1; the D is unclear. This CDR3 contains 16 residues. The ends were cut back, 2 bases at V and 1 base at J, with 14 bases in the middle. The germline V gene encodes CDR1 MGHRA and CDR2 YSYEKL.

The gene calls are TRBV30 and TRBJ2-4, with 9 bases identical to TRBD2. This CDR3 spans 14 amino acids. Trimming took 4 bases from V and 5 from J; bases not matched to a gene: 6. Per germline, CDR1 GTSNPN and CDR2 SVGIG (reference sequence). CDR3 protein: CAWTPGLAQNIQYF. CDR3 nucleotide sequence: TGTGCCTGGACCCCGGGACTAGCTCAAAACATTCAGTACTTC.

This clone was seen only a few times. This chain uses TRBV7-3 with TRBJ2-1, with D hard to call. This CDR3 is built from 13 residues. Trimming shortened V by 4 bases and J by 0 bases, and 4 bases separated the two germline ends. The germline CDR1 and CDR2 sequences are SGHTA and FQGTGA. The CDR3 bases are TGTGCCAGCAGCTGGAGCTCCTACAATGAGCAGTTCTTC. The encoded protein is CASSWSSYNEQFF.

The CDR3 coding sequence is TGTGCCTGGAGTCAGGACAGAGATGGAGGCTACACCTTC. Translation: CAWSQDRDGGYTF. This chain joins TRBV30 and TRBJ1-2; D possibly corresponds to TRBD1 (6 bases). CDR3 size: 13 residues. V was shortened by 2 bases and J by 8 bases, with 15 bases between the two germline ends. The germline V gene encodes CDR1 GTSNPN and CDR2 SVGIG (reference sequence).

The chain joins TRBV6-5 to TRBJ2-5; no clear D gene. V lost 5 bases and J lost 5, with 12 bases in between. The CDR3 contains 13 residues. The germline CDR1 and CDR2 sequences are MNHEY and SVGAGI. The CDR3 region is CASSPLMMETQYF. CDR3 bases: TGTGCCAGCAGTCCACTCATGATGGAGACCCAGTACTTC.

The table lists this clone with a few counts. The genes are TRBV6-5 and TRBJ2-7, with 7 bases fitting TRBD1. The CDR3 is made up of 15 amino acids. The germline CDR1 and CDR2 sequences are MNHEY and SVGAGI. J lost 3 bases, V lost 5 bases, and 10 bases had no gene match. The CDR3 DNA reads as TGTGCCAGCAGTAAATCACCGGGACAGCTCTACGAGCAGTACTTC. It is translated as CASSKSPGQLYEQYF.

The V gene is TRBV5-6, the J gene TRBJ2-5, with 11 bases identical to TRBD2. Germline values: CDR1 SGHDT, CDR2 YYEEEE. The V segment lost 4 bases and the J segment 4 bases; nucleotides outside the gene matches: 3. The CDR3 is 14 amino acids. CDR3: CASSPLAGVETQYF. CDR3 sequence (DNA): TGTGCCAGCAGCCCACTAGCGGGAGTAGAGACCCAGTACTTC.

This clone was detected only a few times. This chain joins TRBV11-1 and TRBJ1-1; tentatively, D is TRBD1 (6 bases). CDR3 length: 13 residues. Trimming cost V 5 bases and J 1 base, with 8 bases left between them. In germline, CDR1 is SGHAT, CDR2 FQDESV (reference sequence). The CDR3 spells CASSLTGNTEAFF. The CDR3 bases are TGTGCCAGCAGCCTGACAGGGAACACTGAAGCTTTCTTT.

The table lists this clone with a few counts. The CDR3 protein is CAWSVLGNEQFF. The CDR3 bases are TGTGCCTGGAGTGTACTTGGCAATGAGCAGTTCTTC. The chain joins TRBV30 to TRBJ2-1; D remains unclear. V was pared by 0 bases and J by 6 bases, with 6 bases between. The CDR3 is 12 residues long. Per the germline V gene, CDR1 is GTSNPN and CDR2 is SVGIG (reference sequence).

The rearrangement uses TRBV2 and TRBJ1-2; maybe TRBD1 (6 bases). This CDR3 spans 13 amino acids. Germline lookup yields CDR1 SNHLY and CDR2 FYNNEI. V was pared by 7 bases and J by 2 bases, with 11 bases between. The CDR3 DNA is TGTGCCAGCAACAGGGTTGCCAACTATGGCTACACCTTC. It specifies CASNRVANYGYTF.

The chain recombines TRBV28 with TRBJ1-2; tentatively, D is TRBD1 (5 bases). The CDR3 extends over 13 amino acids. V lost 10 bases to trimming and J lost 6 bases, with 18 bases between them. In germline, CDR1 is MDHEN, CDR2 SYDVKM. The CDR3 DNA is TGTGCCATCGAGCCTTCAGGGTGGGATGGCTACACCTTC. Its protein is CAIEPSGWDGYTF.

The CDR3 here is CASEGAWGPQHF. Written as DNA, the CDR3 is TGTGCCAGCGAGGGGGCCTGGGGGCCCCAGCATTTT. The chain joins TRBV6-1 to TRBJ1-5; 7 bases fit TRBD1. The length of the CDR3 is 12 residues. Unmatched junction bases numbered 7, after V lost 8 bases and J lost 9 bases. The germline CDR1 and CDR2 sequences are MNHNS and SASEGT.

V is TRBV5-6 and J is TRBJ1-4, with D perhaps TRBD1 (6 bases). This CDR3 has 14 residues. Trimming cost V 3 bases and J 8 bases, with 14 bases left between them. Germline values: CDR1 SGHDT, CDR2 YYEEEE. CDR3 sequence: CASSSQGRVEKLFF. In nucleotides, the CDR3 is TGTGCCAGCAGCTCACAGGGACGAGTGGAAAAACTGTTTTTT.

This clone was found a few times. V is TRBV27 and J is TRBJ2-1; 14 bases align to TRBD2. Germline CDR1 MNHEY, CDR2 SMNVEV (reference sequence). V lost 5 bases and J lost 1; bases outside the gene matches: 7. The CDR3 loop spans 18 amino acids. CDR3 sequence: CASSPGLAGVTSYNEQFF. CDR3 nucleotide sequence: TGTGCCAGCAGTCCGGGACTAGCGGGAGTAACATCCTACAATGAGCAGTTCTTC.